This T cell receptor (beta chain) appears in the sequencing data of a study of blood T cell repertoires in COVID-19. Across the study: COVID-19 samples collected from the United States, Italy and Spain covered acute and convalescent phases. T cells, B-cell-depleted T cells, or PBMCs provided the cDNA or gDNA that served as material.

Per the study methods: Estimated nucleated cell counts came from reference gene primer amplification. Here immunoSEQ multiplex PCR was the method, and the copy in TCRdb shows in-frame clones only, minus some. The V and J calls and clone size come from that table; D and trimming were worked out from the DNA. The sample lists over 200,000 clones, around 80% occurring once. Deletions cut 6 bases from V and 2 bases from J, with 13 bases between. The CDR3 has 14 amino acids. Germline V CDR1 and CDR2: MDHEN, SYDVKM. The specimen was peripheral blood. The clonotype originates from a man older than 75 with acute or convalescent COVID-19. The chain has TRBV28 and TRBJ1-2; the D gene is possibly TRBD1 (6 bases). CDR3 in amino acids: CASSVGGANYGYTF. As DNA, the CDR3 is TGTGCCAGCAGCGTCGGGGGGGCGAACTATGGCTACACCTTC.